This TCR beta chain was identified during a study of blood T cell repertoires in COVID-19. Participants were aged roughly 18 to 90 years, lived in around 25 US areas, and enrolled virtually. Grouping used clinical history reported by participants in a survey and questionnaire. This clone was found a few times. As originally analysed: Reference gene primers were amplified, and this amplification served to estimate nucleated cell counts. Repertoires were generated with immunoSEQ multiplex PCR, while TCRdb's copy carries only in-frame clones and drops some. For V, J and clone size, that table is used; D and trimming come from the DNA. The profile covers fewer than 300,000 clones, with 80% to 90% appearing a single time and under 10% taken by the ten largest. CDR3 length equals 16 residues. With 5 bases clipped from V and 7 bases from J, the junction kept 12 bases outside the gene matches. The germline CDR1 and CDR2 sequences are MDHEN and SYDVKM.

This clonotype was obtained from a man in his forties or fifties who had recovered from COVID-19. The chain couples TRBV28 to TRBJ1-4, with 8 bases identical to TRBD1. Sequences were obtained from PBMCs or T cells enriched from blood (not recorded which). CDR3: CASSLRQGWASEKLFF. The CDR3 bases are TGTGCCAGCAGTCTACGACAGGGGTGGGCCAGTGAAAAACTGTTTTTT.